This TCR beta chain was recovered during a study of blood T cell repertoires in COVID-19. Libraries were prepared by immunoSEQ multiplex PCR; TCRdb keeps only in-frame clonotypes and omits some of them. This table holds about 190,000 clones, around nine tenths found once. The origin of this receptor is a man aged 40-55 years with acute or convalescent COVID-19. The sample consisted of peripheral blood.

The CDR3 protein is CASSYTGGGWITEAFF. The CDR3 region has the DNA TGTGCCAGCAGTTACACAGGGGGCGGATGGATCACTGAAGCTTTCTTT. The chain is built from TRBV6-5 and TRBJ1-1; 9 bases line up with TRBD1. V lost 2 bases to trimming and J lost 4 bases; unmatched junction nucleotides: 8. CDR3 length: 16 amino acids. CDR1 is MNHEY, CDR2 SVGAGI, per germline.